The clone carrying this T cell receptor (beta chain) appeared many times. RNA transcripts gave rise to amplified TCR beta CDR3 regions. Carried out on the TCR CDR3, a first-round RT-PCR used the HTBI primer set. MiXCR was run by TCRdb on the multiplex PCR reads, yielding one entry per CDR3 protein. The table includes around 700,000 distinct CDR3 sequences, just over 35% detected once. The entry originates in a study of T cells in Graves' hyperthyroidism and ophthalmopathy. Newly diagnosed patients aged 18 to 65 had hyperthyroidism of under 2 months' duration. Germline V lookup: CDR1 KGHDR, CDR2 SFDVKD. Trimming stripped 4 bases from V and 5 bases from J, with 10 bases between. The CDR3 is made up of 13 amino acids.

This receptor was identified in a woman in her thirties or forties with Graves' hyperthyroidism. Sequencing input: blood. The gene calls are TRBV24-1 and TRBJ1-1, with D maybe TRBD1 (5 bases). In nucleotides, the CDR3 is TGTGCCACCAGTGACGGGGACCGGACTGAAGCTTTCTTT. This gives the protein CATSDGDRTEAFF.